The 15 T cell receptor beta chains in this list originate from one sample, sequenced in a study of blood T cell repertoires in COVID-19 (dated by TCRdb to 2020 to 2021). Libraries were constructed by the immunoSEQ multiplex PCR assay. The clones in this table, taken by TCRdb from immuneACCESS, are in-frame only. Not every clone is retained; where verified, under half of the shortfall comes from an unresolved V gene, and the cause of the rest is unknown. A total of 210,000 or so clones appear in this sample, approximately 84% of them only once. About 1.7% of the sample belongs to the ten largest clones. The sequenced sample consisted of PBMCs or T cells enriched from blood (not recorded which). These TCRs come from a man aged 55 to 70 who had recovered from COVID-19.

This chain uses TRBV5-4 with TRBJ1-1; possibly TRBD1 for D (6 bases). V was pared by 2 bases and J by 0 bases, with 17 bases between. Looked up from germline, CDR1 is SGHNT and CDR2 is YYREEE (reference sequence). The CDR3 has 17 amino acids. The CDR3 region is CASSLDLGRGMNTEAFF. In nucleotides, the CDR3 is TGTGCCAGCAGCTTAGATTTGGGCAGGGGAATGAACACTGAAGCTTTCTTT. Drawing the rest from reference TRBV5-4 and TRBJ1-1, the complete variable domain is ETGVTQSPTHLIKTRGQQVTLRCSSQSGHNTVSWYQQALGQGPQFIFQYYREEENGRGNFPPRFSGLQFPNYSSELNVNALELDDSALYLCASSLDLGRGMNTEAFFGQGTRLTVV.

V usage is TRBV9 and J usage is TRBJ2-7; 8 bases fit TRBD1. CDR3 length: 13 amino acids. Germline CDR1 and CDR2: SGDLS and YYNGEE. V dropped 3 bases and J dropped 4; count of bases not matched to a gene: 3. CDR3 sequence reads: CASSGDRGYEQYF. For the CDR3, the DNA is TGTGCCAGCAGCGGAGACAGGGGATACGAGCAGTACTTC.

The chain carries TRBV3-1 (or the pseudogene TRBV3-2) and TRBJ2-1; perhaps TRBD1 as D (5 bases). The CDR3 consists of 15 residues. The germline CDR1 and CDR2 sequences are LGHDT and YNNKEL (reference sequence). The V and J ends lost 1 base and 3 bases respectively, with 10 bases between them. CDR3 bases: TGTGCCAGCAGCCAAGGCTTCGACAGCTACAATGAGCAGTTCTTC. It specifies CASSQGFDSYNEQFF.

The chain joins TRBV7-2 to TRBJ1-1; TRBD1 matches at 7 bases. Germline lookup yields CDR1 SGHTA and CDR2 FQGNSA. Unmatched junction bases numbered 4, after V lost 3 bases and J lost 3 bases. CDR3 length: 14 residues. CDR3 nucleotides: TGTGCCAGCAGCTTCACAACAGGGGACACTGAAGCTTTCTTT. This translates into CASSFTTGDTEAFF.

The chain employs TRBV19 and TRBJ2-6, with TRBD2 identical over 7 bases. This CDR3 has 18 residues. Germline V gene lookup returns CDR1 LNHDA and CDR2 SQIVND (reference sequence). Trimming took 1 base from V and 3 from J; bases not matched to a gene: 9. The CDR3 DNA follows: TGTGCCAGTAGTATAGGGGGAGGGGATCTAATTGGGGCCAACGTCCTGACTTTC. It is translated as CASSIGGGDLIGANVLTF.

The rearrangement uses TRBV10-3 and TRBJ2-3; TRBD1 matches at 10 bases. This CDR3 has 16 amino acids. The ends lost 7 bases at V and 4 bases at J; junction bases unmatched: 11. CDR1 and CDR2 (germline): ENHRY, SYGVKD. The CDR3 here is CAINPTGGGAADTQYF. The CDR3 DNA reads TGTGCCATCAACCCGACAGGGGGCGGCGCAGCAGATACGCAGTATTTT.

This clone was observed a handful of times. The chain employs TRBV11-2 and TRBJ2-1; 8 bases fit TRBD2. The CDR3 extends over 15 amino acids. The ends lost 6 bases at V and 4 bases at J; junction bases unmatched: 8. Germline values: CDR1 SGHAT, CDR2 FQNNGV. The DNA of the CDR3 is TGTGCCAGCAGTTGGAGCGGGGGAGGATACAATGAGCAGTTCTTC. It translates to CASSWSGGGYNEQFF.

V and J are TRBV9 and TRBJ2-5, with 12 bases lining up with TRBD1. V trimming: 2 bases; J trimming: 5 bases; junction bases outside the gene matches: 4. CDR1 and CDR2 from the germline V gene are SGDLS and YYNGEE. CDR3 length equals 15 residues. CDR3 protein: CASSVGTGGSETQYF. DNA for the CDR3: TGTGCCAGCAGCGTCGGGACAGGGGGCTCGGAGACCCAGTACTTC.

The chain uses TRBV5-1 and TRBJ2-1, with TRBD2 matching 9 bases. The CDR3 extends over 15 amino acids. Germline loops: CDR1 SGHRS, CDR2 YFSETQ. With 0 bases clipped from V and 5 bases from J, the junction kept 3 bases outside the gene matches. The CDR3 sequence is CASSLVPSGNNEQFF. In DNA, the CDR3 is TGCGCCAGCAGCTTGGTGCCTAGCGGGAACAATGAGCAGTTCTTC.

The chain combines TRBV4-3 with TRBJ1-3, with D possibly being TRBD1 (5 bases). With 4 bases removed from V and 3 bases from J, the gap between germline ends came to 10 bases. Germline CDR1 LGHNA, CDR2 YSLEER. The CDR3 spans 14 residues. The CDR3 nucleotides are TGCGCCAGCAGCCCCGGGACTGGTGGAAACACCATATATTTT. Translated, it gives CASSPGTGGNTIYF.

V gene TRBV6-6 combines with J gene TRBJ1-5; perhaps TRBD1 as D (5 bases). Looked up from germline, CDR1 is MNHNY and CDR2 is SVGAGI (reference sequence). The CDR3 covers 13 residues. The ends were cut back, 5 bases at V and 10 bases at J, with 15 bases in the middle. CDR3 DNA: TGTGCCAGCAGTCCAGGGTATACTCGTCCCCAGCATTTT. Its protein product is CASSPGYTRPQHF.

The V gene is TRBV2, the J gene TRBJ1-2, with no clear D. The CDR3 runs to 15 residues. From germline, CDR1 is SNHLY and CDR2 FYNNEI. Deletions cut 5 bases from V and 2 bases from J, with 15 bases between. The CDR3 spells CASSPGGRLNYGYTF. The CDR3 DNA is TGTGCCAGCAGTCCCGGAGGCAGATTGAACTATGGCTACACCTTC.

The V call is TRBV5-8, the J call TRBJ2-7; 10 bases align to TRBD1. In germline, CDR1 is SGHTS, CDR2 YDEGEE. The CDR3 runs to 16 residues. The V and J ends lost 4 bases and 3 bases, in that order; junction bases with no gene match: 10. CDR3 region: CASSAPTGGRNYEQYF. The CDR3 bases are TGTGCCAGCAGCGCCCCGACAGGGGGCCGGAACTACGAGCAGTACTTC.

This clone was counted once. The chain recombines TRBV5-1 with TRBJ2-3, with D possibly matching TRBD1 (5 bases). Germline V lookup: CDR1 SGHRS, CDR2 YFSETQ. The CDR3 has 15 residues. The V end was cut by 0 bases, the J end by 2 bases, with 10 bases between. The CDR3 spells CASSLDRTITDTQYF. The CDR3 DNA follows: TGCGCCAGCAGCTTGGACCGGACAATCACAGATACGCAGTATTTT.

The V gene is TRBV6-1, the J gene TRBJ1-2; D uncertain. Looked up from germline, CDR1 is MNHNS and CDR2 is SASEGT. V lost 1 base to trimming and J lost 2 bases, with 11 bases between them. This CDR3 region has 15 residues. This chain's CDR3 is CASSEGARANYGYTF. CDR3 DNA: TGTGCCAGCAGTGAAGGTGCGCGAGCGAACTATGGCTACACCTTC.